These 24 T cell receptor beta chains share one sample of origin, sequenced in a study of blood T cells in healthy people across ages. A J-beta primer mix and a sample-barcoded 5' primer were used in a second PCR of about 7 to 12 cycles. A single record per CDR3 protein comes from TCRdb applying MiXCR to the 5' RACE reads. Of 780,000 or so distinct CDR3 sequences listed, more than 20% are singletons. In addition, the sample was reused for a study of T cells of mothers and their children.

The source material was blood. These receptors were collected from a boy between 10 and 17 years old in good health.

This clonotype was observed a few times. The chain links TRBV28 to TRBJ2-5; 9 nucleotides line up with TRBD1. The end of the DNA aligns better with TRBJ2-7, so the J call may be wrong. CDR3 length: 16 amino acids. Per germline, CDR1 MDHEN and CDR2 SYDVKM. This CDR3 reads CASSSTGGTISYEQYF. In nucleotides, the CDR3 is TGTGCCAGCAGTTCCACAGGGGGCACCATCTCCTACGAGCAGTACTTC.

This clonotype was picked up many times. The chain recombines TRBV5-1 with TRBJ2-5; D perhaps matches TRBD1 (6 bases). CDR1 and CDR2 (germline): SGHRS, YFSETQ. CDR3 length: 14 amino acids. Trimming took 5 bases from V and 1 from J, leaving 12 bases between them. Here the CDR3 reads CASSSRTAQETQYF. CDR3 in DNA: TGCGCCAGCAGTTCCCGGACAGCCCAAGAGACCCAGTACTTC.

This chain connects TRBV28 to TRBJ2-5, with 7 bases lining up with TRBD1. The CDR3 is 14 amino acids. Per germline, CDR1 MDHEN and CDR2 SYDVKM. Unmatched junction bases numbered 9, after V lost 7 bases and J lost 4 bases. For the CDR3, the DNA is TGTGCCAGCAAACCCGACAGGGTTGGAGAGACCCAGTACTTC. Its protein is CASKPDRVGETQYF.

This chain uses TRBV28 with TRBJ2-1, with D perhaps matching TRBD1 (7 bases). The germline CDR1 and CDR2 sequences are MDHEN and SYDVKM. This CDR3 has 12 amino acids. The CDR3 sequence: CAFSQGGDEQFF. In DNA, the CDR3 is TGTGCTTTCTCCCAGGGGGGCGATGAGCAGTTCTTC.

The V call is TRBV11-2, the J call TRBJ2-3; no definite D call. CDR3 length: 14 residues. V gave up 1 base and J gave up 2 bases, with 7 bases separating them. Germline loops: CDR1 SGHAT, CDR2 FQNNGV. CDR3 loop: CASSLVANTDTQYF. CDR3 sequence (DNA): TGTGCCAGCAGCTTAGTTGCCAACACAGATACGCAGTATTTT.

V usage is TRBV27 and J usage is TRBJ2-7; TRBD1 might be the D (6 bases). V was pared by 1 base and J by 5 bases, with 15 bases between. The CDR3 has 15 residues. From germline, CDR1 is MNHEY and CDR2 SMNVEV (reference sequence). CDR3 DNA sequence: TGTGCCAGCAGTTTATTCCCCCGACAGGACGACGAGCAGTACTTC. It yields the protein CASSLFPRQDDEQYF.

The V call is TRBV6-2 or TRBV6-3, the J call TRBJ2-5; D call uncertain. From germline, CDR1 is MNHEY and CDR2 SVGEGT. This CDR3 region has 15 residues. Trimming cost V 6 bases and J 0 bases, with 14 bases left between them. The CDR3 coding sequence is TGTGCCAGCAGACGGCCTGGCGGCTACCAAGAGACCCAGTACTTC. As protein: CASRRPGGYQETQYF.

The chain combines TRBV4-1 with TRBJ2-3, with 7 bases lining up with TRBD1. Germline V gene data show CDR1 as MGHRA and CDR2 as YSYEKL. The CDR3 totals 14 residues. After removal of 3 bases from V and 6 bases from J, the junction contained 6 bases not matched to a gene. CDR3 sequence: CASSHQQGLDTQYF. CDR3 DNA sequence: TGCGCCAGCAGCCATCAACAGGGGTTGGATACGCAGTATTTT.

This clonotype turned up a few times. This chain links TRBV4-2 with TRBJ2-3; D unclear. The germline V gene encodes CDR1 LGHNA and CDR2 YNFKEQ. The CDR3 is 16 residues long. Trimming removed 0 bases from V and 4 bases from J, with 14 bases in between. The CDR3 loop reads CASSQDPRRAADTQYF. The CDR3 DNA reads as TGTGCCAGCAGCCAAGATCCCAGACGAGCTGCAGATACGCAGTATTTT.

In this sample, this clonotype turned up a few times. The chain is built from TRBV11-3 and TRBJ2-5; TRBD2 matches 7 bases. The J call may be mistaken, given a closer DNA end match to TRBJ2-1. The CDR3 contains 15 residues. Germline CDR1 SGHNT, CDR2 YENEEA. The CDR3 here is CASSSRGRGGNEQFF. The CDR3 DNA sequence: TGTGCCAGCAGCTCCCGAGGGAGGGGTGGCAATGAGCAGTTCTTC.

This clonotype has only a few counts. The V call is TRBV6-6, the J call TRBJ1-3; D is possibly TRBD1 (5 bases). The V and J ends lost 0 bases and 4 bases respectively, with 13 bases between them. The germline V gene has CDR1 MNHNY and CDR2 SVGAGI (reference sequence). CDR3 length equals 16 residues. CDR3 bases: TGTGCCAGCAGTTACTCGTACCCGGAGGGGGGAAACACCATATATTTT. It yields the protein CASSYSYPEGGNTIYF.

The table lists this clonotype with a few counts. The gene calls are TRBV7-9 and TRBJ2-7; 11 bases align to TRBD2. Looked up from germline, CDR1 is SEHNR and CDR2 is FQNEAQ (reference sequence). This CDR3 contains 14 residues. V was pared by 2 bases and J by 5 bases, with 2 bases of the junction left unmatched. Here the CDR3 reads CASSLLGLADEQYF. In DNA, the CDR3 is TGTGCCAGCAGCTTACTGGGACTAGCGGACGAGCAGTACTTC.

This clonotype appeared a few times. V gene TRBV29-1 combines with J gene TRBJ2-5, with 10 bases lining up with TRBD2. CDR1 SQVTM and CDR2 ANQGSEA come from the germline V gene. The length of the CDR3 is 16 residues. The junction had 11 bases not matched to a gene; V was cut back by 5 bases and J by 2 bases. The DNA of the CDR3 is TGCAGCGTTTGTAGGTTCCAGCGGGGGGGACAAGAGACCCAGTACTTC. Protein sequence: CSVCRFQRGGQETQYF.

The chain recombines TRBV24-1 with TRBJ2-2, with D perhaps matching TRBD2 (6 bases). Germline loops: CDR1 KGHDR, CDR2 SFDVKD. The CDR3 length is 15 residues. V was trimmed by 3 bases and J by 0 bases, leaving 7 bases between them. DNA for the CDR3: TGTGCCACCAGTGATACGGGAGCGAACACCGGGGAGCTGTTTTTT. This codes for CATSDTGANTGELFF.

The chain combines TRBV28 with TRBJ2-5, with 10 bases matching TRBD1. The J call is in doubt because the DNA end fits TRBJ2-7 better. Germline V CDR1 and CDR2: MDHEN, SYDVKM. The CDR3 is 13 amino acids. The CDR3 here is CASLGQGMGEQYF. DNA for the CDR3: TGTGCCAGCTTGGGACAGGGGATGGGCGAGCAGTACTTC.

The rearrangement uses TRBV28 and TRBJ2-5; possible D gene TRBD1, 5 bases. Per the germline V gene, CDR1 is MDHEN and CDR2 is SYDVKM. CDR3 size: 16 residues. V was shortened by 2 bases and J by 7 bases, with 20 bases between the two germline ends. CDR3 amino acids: CASSLKGHAMEWTQYF. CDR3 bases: TGTGCCAGCAGTTTAAAAGGACATGCAATGGAGTGGACCCAGTACTTC.

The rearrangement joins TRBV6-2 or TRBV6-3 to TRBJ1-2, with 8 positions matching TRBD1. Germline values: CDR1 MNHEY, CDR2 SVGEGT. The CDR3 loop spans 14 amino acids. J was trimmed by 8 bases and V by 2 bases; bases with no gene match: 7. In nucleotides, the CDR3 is TGTGCCAGCAGTTACCCGGGACAGGTGTGGGGCTACACCTTC. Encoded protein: CASSYPGQVWGYTF.

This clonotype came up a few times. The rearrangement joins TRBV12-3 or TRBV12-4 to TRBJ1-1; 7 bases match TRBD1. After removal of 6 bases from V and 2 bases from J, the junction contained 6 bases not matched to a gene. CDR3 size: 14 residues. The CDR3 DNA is TGTGCCAGCAGGCCGACAGGGCTTAACACTGAAGCTTTCTTT. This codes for CASRPTGLNTEAFF.

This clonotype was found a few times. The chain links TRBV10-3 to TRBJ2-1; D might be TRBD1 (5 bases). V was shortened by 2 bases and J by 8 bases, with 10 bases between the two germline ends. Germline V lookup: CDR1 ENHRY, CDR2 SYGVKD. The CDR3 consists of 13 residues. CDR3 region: CAISEQGSDEQFF. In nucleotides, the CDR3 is TGTGCCATCAGTGAGCAGGGTTCGGATGAGCAGTTCTTC.

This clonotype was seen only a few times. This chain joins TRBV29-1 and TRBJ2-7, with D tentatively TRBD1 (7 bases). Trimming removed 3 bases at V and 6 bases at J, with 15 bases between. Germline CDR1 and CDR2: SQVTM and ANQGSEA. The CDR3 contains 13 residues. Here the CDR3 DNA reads TGCAGCGTTGACGGGGGACAGCGCACCGAGCAGTACTTC. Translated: CSVDGGQRTEQYF.

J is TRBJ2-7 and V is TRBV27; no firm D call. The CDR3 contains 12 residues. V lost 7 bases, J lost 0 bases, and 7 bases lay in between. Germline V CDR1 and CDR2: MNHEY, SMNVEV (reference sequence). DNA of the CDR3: TGTGCCAGCACAGGTCCCTCCTACGAGCAGTACTTC. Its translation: CASTGPSYEQYF.

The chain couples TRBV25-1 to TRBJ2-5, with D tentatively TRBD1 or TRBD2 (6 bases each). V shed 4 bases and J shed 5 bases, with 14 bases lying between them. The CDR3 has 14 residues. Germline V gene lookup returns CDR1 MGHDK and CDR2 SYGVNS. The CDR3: CASSVFGGRETQYF. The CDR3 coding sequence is TGTGCCAGCAGTGTATTCGGGGGCAGGGAGACCCAGTACTTC. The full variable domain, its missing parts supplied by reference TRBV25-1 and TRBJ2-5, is EADIYQTPRYLVIGTGKKITLECSQTMGHDKMYWYQQDPGMELHLIHYSYGVNSTEKGDLSSESTVSRIRTEHFPLTLESARPSHTSQYLCASSVFGGRETQYFGPGTRLLVL.

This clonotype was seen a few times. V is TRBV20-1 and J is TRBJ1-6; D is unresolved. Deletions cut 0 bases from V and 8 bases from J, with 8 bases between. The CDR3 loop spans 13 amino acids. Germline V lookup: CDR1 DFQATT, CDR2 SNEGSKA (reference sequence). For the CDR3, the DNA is TGCAGTGCTAGAGAGAGGATTGATTCACCCCTCCACTTT. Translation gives CSARERIDSPLHF.

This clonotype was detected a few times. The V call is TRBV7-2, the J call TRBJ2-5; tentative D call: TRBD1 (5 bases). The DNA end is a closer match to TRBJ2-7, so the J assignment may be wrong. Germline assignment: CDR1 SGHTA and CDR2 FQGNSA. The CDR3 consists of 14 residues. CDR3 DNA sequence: TGTGCCAGCAGCCAAACAGGTGGGGCGAACGAGCAGTACTTC. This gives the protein CASSQTGGANEQYF.